This T cell receptor beta chain was captured by sequencing in a study of T cells after yellow fever vaccination. This clonotype was recorded at least ten times. TCRdb independently ran MiXCR on the 5' RACE reads; one entry per CDR3 protein. This table holds about 46,000 distinct CDR3 sequences, around 6.5% found once. Trimming left V 5 bases short and J 6 bases short, with 17 bases between. There are 15 residues in the CDR3. The V and J genes are TRBV12-3 or TRBV12-4 and TRBJ2-1, with unresolved D. The clonotype comes from a man younger than 40 who received the YFV17D yellow fever vaccine. The sample here was PBMCs, either bulk or a sorted T-cell subset (CD4+, CD8+, memory, or dextramer-sorted; not recorded which), taken 45 days after the yellow fever booster vaccination. The CDR3 coding sequence is TGTGCCAGCAGTATCCTGCGTACATCCGGCAATGAGCAGTTCTTC. Protein sequence: CASSILRTSGNEQFF.